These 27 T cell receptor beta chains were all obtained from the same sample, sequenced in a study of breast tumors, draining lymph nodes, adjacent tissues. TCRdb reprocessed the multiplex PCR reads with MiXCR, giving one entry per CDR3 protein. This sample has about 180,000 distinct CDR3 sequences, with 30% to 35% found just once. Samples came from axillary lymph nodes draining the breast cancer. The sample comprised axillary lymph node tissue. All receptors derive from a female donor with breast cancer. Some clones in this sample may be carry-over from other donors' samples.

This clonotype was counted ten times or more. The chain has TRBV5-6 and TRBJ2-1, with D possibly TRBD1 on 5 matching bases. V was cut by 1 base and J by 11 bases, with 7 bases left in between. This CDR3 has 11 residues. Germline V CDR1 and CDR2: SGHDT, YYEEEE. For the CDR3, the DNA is TGTGCCAGCAGCTTGAACAGGCAGCAGTTCTTC. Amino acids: CASSLNRQQFF. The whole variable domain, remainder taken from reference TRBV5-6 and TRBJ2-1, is DAGVTQSPTHLIKTRGQQVTLRCSPKSGHDTVSWYQQALGQGPQFIFQYYEEEERQRGNFPDRFSGHQFPNYSSELNVNALLLGDSALYLCASSLNRQQFFGPGTRLTVL.

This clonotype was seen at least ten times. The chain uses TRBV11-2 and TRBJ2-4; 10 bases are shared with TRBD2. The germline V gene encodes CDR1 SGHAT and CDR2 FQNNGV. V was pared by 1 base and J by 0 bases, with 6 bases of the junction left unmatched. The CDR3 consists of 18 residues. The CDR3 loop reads CASSLVTSGMLAKNIQYF. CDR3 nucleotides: TGTGCCAGCAGCTTAGTCACTAGCGGGATGCTAGCCAAAAACATTCAGTACTTC.

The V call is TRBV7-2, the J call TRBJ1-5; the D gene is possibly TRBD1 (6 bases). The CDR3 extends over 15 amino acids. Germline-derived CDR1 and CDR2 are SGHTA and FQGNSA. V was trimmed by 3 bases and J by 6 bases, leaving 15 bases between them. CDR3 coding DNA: TGTGCCAGCAGCTTGTTCCAGGGGAAGGTTCAGCCCCAGCATTTT. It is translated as CASSLFQGKVQPQHF.

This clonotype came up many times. The CDR3 DNA reads as TGCGCCAGCAGGGTGGCAACCATCCTGGATACGCAGTATTTT. Translation gives CASRVATILDTQYF. The genes are TRBV5-1 and TRBJ2-3; D gene ambiguous. Deletions cut 5 bases from V and 6 bases from J, with 16 bases between. There are 14 residues in the CDR3. The germline V gene encodes CDR1 SGHRS and CDR2 YFSETQ. Variable domain in full (rest from reference TRBV5-1 and TRBJ2-3): KAGVTQTPRYLIKTRGQQVTLSCSPISGHRSVSWYQQTPGQGLQFLFEYFSETQRNKGNFPGRFSGRQFSNSRSEMNVSTLELGDSALYLCASRVATILDTQYFGPGTRLTVL.

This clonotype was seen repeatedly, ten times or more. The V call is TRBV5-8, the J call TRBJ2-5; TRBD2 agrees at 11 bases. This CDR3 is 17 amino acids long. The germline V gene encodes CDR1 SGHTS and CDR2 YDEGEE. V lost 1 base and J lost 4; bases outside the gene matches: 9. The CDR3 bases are TGTGCCAGCAGCTTGAGTAGCGGGGGGGCCGCGCTAGAGACCCAGTACTTC. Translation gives CASSLSSGGAALETQYF. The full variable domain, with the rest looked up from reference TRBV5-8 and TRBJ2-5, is EAGVTQSPTHLIKTRGQQATLRCSPISGHTSVYWYQQALGLGLQFLLWYDEGEERNRGNFPPRFSGRQFPNYSSELNVNALELEDSALYLCASSLSSGGAALETQYFGPGTRLLVL.

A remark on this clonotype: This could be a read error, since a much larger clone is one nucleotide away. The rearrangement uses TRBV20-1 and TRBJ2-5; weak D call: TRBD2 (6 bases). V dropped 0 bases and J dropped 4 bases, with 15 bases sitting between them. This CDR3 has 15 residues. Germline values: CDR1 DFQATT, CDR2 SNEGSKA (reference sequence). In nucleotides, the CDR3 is TGCAGTGCTAGAGATTTCAGGTCTAGCGCAGAGACCCAGTACTTC. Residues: CSARDFRSSAETQYF.

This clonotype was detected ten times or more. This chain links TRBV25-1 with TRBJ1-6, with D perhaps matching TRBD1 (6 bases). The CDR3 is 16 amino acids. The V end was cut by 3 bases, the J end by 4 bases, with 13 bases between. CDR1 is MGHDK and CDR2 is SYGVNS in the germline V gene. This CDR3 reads CASSDTGALYNSPLHF. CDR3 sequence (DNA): TGTGCCAGCAGTGATACGGGGGCACTGTATAATTCACCCCTCCACTTT. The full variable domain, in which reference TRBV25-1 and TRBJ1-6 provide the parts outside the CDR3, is EADIYQTPRYLVIGTGKKITLECSQTMGHDKMYWYQQDPGMELHLIHYSYGVNSTEKGDLSSESTVSRIRTEHFPLTLESARPSHTSQYLCASSDTGALYNSPLHFGNGTRLTVT.

This chain's CDR3 is CASSYTVAGARTDTQYF. The CDR3 bases are TGTGCCAGCAGTTATACGGTAGCGGGGGCCCGCACAGATACGCAGTATTTT. The V gene is TRBV6-2 or TRBV6-3, the J gene TRBJ2-3; 9 nucleotides line up with TRBD2. Trimming cost V 3 bases and J 1 base; bases outside gene matches: 8. Germline CDR1 reads MNHEY; CDR2 reads SVGEGT. CDR3 length equals 17 residues.

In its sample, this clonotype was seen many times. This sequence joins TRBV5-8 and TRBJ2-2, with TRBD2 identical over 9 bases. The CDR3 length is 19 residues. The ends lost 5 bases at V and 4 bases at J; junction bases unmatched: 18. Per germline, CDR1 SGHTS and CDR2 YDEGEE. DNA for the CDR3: TGTGCCAGCAGTCATTCTCTAGCGGGGAGAAGGCGTGGCACCGGGGAGCTGTTTTTT. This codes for CASSHSLAGRRRGTGELFF. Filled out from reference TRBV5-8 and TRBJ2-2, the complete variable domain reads EAGVTQSPTHLIKTRGQQATLRCSPISGHTSVYWYQQALGLGLQFLLWYDEGEERNRGNFPPRFSGRQFPNYSSELNVNALELEDSALYLCASSHSLAGRRRGTGELFFGEGSRLTVL.

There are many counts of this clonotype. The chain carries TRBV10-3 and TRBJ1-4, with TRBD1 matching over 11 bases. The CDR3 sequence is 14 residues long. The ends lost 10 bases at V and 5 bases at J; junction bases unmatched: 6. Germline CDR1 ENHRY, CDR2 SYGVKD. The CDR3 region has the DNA TGTGCCACCAGGGACAGGGGGGAGAATGAAAAACTGTTTTTT. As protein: CATRDRGENEKLFF.

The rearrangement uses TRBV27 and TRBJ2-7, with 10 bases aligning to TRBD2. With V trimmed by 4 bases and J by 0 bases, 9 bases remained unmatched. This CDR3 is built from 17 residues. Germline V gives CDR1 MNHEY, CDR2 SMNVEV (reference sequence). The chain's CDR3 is CASSSPGLAPSSYEQYF. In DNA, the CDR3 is TGTGCCAGCAGTTCACCGGGACTAGCGCCCAGCTCCTACGAGCAGTACTTC.

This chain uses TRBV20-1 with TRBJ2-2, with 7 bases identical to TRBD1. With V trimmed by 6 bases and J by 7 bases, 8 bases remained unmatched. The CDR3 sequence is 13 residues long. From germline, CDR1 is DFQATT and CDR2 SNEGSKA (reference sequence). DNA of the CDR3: TGCAGTGCCTGGGACAGAAGGCACGGGGAGCTGTTTTTT. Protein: CSAWDRRHGELFF.

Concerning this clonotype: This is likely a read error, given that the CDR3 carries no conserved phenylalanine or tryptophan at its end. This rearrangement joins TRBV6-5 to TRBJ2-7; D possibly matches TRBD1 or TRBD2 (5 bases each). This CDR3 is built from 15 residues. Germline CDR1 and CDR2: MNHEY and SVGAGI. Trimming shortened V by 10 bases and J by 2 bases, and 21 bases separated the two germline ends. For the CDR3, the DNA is TGTGCCACCCAGCTTGGAGACGGGGCAACCTACGAGCAGTACCTC. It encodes CATQLGDGATYEQYL.

CDR3 in DNA: TGTGCCAGCAGCCAAGATAAGGGCCCGGGGTTCTTC. Residues: CASSQDKGPGFF. The chain combines TRBV3-1 with TRBJ2-1; D remains ambiguous. This CDR3 is 12 amino acids long. V was cut by 0 bases and J by 15 bases, with 12 bases left in between. The germline CDR1 and CDR2 sequences are LGHDT and YNNKEL (reference sequence).

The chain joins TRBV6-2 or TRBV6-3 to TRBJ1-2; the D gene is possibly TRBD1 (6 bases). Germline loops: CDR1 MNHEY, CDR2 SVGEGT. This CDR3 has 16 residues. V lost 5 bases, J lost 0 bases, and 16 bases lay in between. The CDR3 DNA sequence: TGTGCCAGCAGTCCCACGCTACAGGGTTCTAACTATGGCTACACCTTC. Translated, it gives CASSPTLQGSNYGYTF.

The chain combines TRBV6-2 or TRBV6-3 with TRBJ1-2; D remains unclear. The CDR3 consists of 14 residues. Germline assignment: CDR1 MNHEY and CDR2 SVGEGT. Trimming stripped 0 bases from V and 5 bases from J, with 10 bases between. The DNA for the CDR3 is TGTGCCAGCAGTTACTCTGGCCGGCCGTATGGCTACACCTTC. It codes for CASSYSGRPYGYTF.

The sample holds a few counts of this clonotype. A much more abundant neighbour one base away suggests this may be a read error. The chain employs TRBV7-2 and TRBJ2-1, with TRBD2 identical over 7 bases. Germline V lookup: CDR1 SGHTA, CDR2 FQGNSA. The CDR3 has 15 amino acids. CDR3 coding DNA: TGTGCCAGCAGCTTCGCGGCGCGGGAGCTCCATGAGCAGCTCTTC. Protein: CASSFAARELHEQLF.

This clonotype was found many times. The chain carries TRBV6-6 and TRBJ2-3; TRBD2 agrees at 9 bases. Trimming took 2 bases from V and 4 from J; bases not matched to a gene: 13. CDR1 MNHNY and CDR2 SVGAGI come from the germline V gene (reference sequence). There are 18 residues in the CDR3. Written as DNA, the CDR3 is TGTGCCAGCAGTTACCACCTGAGGCGGGAGGGCTTCCCAGATACGCAGTATTTT. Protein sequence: CASSYHLRREGFPDTQYF.

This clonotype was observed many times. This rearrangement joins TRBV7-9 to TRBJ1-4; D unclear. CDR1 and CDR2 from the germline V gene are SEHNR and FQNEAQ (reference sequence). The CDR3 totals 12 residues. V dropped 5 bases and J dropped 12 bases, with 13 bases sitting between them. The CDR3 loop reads CASSPGGRELFF. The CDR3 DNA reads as TGTGCCAGCAGCCCAGGCGGACGAGAACTGTTTTTT.

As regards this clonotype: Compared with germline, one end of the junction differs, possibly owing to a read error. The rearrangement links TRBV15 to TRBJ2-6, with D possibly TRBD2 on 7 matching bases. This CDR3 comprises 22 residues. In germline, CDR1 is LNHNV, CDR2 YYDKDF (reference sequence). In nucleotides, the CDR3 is TGTGCCACCAGCAGAGATTGGGGTGCCCGAGGGAGGGGGAGAGGTGGGGCCAACGCCCTGACTTTC. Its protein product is CATSRDWGARGRGRGGANALTF. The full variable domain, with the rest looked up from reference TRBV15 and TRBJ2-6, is DAMVIQNPRYQVTQFGKPVTLSCSQTLNHNVMYWYQQKSSQAPKLLFHYYDKDFNNEADTPDNFQSRRPNTSFCFLDIRSPGLGDTAMYLCATSRDWGARGRGRGGANALTFGAGSRLTVL.

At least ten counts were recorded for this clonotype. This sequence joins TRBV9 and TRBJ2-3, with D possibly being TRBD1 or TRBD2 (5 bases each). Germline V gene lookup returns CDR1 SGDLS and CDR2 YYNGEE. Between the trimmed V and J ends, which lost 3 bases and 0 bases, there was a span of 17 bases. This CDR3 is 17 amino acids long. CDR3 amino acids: CASSAGTQASSTDTQYF. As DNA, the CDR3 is TGTGCCAGCAGCGCCGGGACCCAAGCCTCTAGCACAGATACGCAGTATTTT.

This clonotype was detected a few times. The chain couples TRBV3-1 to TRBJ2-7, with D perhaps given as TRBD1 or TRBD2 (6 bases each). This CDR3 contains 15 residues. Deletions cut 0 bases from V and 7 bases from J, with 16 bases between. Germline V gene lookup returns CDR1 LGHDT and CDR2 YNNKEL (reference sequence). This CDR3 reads CASSQEPRGREEQYF. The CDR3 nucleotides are TGTGCCAGCAGCCAAGAACCCCGGGGGCGCGAAGAGCAGTACTTC.

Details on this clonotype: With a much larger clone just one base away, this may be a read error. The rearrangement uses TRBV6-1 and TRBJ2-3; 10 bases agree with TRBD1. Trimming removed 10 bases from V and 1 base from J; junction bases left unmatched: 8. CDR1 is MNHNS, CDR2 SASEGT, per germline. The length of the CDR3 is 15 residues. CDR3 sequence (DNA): TGTGCCACGAGACCCGGGACAGGGGGCACAGATACGCAGTATTTT. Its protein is CATRPGTGGTDTQYF.

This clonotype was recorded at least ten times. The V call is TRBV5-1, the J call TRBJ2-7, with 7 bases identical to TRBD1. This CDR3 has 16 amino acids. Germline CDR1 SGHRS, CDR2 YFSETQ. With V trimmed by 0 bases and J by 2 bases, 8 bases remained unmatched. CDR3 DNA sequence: TGCGCCAGCAGCTTGGCCACCGGGACAGTAGCCTACGAGCAGTACTTC. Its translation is CASSLATGTVAYEQYF.

The CDR3 spells CASSLTSAGAYGYTF. CDR3 coding DNA: TGTGCCAGCAGTCTTACCTCAGCGGGGGCCTATGGCTACACCTTC. The V call is TRBV27, the J call TRBJ1-2, with D perhaps TRBD1 (6 bases). The V gene lost 5 bases and the J gene lost 4 bases, with 17 bases spanning the gap. This CDR3 is 15 amino acids long. CDR1 MNHEY and CDR2 SMNVEV come from the germline V gene (reference sequence).

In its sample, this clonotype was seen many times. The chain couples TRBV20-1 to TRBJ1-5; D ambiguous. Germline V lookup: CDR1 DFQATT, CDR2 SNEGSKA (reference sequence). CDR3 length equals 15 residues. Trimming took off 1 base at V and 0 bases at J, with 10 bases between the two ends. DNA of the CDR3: TGCAGTGCTAGAGTGGGCACACATAGCAATCAGCCCCAGCATTTT. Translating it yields CSARVGTHSNQPQHF.

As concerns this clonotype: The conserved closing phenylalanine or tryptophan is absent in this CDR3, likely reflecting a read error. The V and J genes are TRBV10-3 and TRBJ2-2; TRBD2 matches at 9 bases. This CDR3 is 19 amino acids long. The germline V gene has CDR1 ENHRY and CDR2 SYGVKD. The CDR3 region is CATSEPSGELTPNTGELFL. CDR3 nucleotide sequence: TGTGCCACCAGTGAGCCTAGCGGGGAACTCACGCCGAACACCGGGGAGCTGTTTCTT.